A single sample is the source of the 8 T cell receptor beta chains below, sequenced in a study of blood T cell repertoires in COVID-19. This table comes from immunoSEQ multiplex PCR, and its TCRdb copy is limited to in-frame clones, with some not included. The sample lists around 500,000 clones, 80% to 90% occurring once. Sequences were obtained from peripheral blood. The receptors originated from a human donor in a cohort sampled during active COVID-19.

This clone was found once. The chain carries TRBV11-3 and TRBJ1-1, with a possible D match to TRBD1 (5 bases). V was pared by 0 bases and J by 4 bases, with 12 bases between. Germline values: CDR1 SGHNT, CDR2 YENEEA. The CDR3 length is 15 residues. In DNA, the CDR3 is TGTGCCAGCAGCTTAGAGACCCAGGGCGGCACTGAAGCTTTCTTT. As protein: CASSLETQGGTEAFF.

The V and J genes are TRBV9 and TRBJ2-5, with 7 nucleotides matching TRBD1. The CDR3 totals 14 residues. With V trimmed by 2 bases and J by 1 base, 2 bases remained unmatched. Germline CDR1 is SGDLS and CDR2 is YYNGEE. The CDR3 bases are TGTGCCAGCAGCGTCGGACAGGTCCAAGAGACCCAGTACTTC. It codes for CASSVGQVQETQYF.

The gene calls are TRBV6-5 and TRBJ1-1, with 9 bases fitting TRBD1. Germline V gives CDR1 MNHEY, CDR2 SVGAGI. J gave up 4 bases and V 2 bases, and 8 bases lay outside the gene matches. The CDR3 runs 16 residues. The CDR3 DNA follows: TGTGCCAGCAGTTACGTAGACGGGACAGGGATCACTGAAGCTTTCTTT. Its translation is CASSYVDGTGITEAFF.

The chain links TRBV5-5 to TRBJ1-3; 9 bases agree with TRBD1. Germline V gene sequence: CDR1 SGHKS, CDR2 YYEKEE (reference sequence). The V gene end was trimmed by 4 bases and the J gene end by 6 bases; junction bases not matched to a gene: 11. This CDR3 is built from 16 residues. The CDR3 here is CASSRYGTGNENTIYF. The DNA of the CDR3 is TGTGCCAGCAGCCGTTACGGGACAGGGAACGAAAACACCATATATTTT.

V is TRBV2 and J is TRBJ2-1; D is perhaps TRBD2 (5 bases). Germline lookup yields CDR1 SNHLY and CDR2 FYNNEI. This CDR3 is built from 15 residues. V lost 4 bases, J lost 3 bases, and 13 bases lay in between. CDR3 nucleotide sequence: TGTGCCAGCAGTGCACGAAGAGGGAACTACAATGAGCAGTTCTTC. This translates into CASSARRGNYNEQFF.

The gene calls are TRBV7-8 and TRBJ1-6; 8 bases map to TRBD1. The CDR3 consists of 17 residues. The V and J ends lost 5 bases and 7 bases, in that order; junction bases with no gene match: 13. CDR1 SGHVS and CDR2 FQNEAQ come from the germline V gene. The CDR3 protein is CASSPRTGREKNSPLHF. Here the CDR3 DNA reads TGTGCCAGCAGCCCCCGGACAGGGCGGGAGAAGAATTCACCCCTCCACTTT.

V usage is TRBV10-3 and J usage is TRBJ2-1; TRBD2 matches 15 bases. CDR1 ENHRY and CDR2 SYGVKD come from the germline V gene. CDR3 length: 20 amino acids. V was pared by 5 bases and J by 4 bases, with 15 bases of the junction left unmatched. This CDR3 is CAISSSPGLAGGRGYNEQFF. The CDR3 bases are TGTGCCATCAGTTCCAGTCCGGGACTAGCGGGAGGCAGGGGGTACAATGAGCAGTTCTTC.

This chain connects TRBV9 to TRBJ1-2; D may be TRBD1 (5 bases). CDR1 SGDLS and CDR2 YYNGEE come from the germline V gene. CDR3 length: 15 residues. V gave up 3 bases and J gave up 8 bases, with 20 bases separating them. For the CDR3, the DNA is TGTGCCAGCAGCGCTTTTAACGACAGAAAACGGGGCTACACCTTC. This codes for CASSAFNDRKRGYTF.